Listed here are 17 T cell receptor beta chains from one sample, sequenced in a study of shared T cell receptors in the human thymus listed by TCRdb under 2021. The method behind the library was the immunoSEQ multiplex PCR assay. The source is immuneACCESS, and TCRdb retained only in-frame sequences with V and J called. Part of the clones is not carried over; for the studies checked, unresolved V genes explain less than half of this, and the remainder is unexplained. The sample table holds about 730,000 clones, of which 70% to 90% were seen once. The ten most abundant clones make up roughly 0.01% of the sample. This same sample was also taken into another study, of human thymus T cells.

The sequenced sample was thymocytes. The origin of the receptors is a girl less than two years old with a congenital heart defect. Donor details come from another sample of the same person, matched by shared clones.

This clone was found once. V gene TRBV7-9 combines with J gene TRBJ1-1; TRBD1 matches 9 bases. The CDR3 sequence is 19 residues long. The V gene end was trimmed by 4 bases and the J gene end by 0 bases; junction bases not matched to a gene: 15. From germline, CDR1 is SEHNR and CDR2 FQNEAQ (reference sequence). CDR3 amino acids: CASSYSRERDREMNTEAFF. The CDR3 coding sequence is TGTGCCAGCAGCTATAGTAGGGAAAGGGACAGGGAAATGAACACTGAAGCTTTCTTT.

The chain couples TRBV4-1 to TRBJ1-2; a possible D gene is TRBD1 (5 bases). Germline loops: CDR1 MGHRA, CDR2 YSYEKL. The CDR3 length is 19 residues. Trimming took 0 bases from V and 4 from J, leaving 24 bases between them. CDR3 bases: TGCGCCAGCAGCCAAGATGGTGGGATTCCAGGGAAGGCTCTCTATGGCTACACCTTC. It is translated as CASSQDGGIPGKALYGYTF.

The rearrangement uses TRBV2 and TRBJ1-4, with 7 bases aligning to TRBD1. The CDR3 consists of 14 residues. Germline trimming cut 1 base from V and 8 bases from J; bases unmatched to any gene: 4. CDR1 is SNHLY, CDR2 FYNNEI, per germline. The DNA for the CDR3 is TGTGCCAGCAGTGAAGGACAGGGTAAAGAAAAACTGTTTTTT. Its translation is CASSEGQGKEKLFF.

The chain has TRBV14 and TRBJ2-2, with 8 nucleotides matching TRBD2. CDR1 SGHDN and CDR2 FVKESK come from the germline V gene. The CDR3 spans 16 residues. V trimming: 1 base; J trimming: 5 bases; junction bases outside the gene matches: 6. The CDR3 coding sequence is TGTGCCAGCAGCCAAGGAAGCGGGGGCCGAACCGGGGAGCTGTTTTTT. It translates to CASSQGSGGRTGELFF.

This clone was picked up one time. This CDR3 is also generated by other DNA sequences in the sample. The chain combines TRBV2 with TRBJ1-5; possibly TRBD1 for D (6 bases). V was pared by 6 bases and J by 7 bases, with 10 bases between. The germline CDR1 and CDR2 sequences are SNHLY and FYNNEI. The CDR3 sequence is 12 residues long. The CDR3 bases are TGTGCCAGCAGAGGGGGACGGCAGCCCCAGCATTTT. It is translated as CASRGGRQPQHF.

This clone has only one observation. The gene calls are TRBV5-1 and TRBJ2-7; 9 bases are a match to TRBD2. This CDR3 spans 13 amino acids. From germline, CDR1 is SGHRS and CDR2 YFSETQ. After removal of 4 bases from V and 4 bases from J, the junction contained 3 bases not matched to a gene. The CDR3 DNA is TGCGCCAGCAGCGGTAGCGGGGGTTACGAGCAGTACTTC. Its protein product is CASSGSGGYEQYF.

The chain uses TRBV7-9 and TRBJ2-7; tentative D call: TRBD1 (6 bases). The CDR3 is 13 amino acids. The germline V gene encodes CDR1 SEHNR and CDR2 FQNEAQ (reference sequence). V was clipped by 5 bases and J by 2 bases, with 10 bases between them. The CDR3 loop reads CASSEQGTYEQYF. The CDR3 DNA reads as TGTGCCAGCAGCGAACAGGGTACCTACGAGCAGTACTTC.

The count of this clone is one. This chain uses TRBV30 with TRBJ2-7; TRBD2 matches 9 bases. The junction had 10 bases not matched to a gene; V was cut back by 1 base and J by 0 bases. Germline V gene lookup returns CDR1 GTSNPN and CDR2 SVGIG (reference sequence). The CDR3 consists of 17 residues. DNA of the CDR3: TGTGCCTGGAGTGCGTCGCGGGGGGGCAGTGGCTCCTACGAGCAGTACTTC. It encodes CAWSASRGGSGSYEQYF.

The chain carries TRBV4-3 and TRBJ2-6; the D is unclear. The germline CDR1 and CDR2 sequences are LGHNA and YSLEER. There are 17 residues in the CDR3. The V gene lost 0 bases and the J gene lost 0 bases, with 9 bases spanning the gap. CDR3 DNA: TGCGCCAGCAGCCAAGATCCCCGACACTCTGGGGCCAACGTCCTGACTTTC. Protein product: CASSQDPRHSGANVLTF.

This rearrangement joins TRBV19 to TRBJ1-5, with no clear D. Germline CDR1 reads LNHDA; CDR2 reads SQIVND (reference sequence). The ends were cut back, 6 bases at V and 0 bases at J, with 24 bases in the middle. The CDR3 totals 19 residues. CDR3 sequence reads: CASSMTRWIQVYSNQPQHF. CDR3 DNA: TGTGCCAGTAGCATGACCCGGTGGATTCAGGTTTATAGCAATCAGCCCCAGCATTTT. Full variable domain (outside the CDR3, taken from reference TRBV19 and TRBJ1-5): DGGITQSPKYLFRKEGQNVTLSCEQNLNHDAMYWYRQDPGQGLRLIYYSQIVNDFQKGDIAEGYSVSREKKESFPLTVTSAQKNPTAFYLCASSMTRWIQVYSNQPQHFGDGTRLSIL.

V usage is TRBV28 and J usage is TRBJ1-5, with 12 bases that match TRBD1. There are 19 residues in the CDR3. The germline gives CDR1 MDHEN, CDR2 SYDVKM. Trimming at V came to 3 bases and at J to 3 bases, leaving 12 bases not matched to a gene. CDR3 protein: CASSLESSGTGGFNQPQHF. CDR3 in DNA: TGTGCCAGCAGTTTGGAATCTTCCGGGACAGGGGGCTTCAATCAGCCCCAGCATTTT.

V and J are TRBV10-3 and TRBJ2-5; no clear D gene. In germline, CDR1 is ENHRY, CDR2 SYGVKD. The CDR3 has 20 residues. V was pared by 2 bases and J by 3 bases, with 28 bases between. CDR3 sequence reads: CAISEEDPGSQNILEETQYF. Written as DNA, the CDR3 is TGTGCCATCAGTGAGGAGGATCCGGGTAGCCAGAATATATTAGAAGAGACCCAGTACTTC.

The CDR3 loop reads CASSLTAGADEQYF. The CDR3 DNA is TGTGCCAGCAGCCTGACGGCGGGTGCGGACGAGCAGTACTTC. The chain couples TRBV7-9 to TRBJ2-7, with D perhaps TRBD2 (5 bases). Germline CDR1 reads SEHNR; CDR2 reads FQNEAQ (reference sequence). Trimming took off 5 bases at V and 5 bases at J, with 16 bases between the two ends. There are 14 residues in the CDR3.

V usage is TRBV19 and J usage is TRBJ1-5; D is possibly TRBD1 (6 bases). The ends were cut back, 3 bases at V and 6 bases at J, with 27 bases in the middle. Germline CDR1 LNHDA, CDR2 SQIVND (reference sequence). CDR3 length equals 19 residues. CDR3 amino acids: CASSIQEGGGAVLRQPQHF. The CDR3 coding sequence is TGTGCCAGTAGTATTCAGGAGGGGGGGGGCGCCGTCCTCCGTCAGCCCCAGCATTTT.

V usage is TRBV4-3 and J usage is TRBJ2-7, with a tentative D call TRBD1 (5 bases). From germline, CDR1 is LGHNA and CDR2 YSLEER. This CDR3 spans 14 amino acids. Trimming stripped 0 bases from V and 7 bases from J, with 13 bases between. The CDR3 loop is CASSQDPKGREQYF. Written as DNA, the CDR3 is TGCGCCAGCAGCCAAGATCCGAAGGGGCGGGAGCAGTACTTC.

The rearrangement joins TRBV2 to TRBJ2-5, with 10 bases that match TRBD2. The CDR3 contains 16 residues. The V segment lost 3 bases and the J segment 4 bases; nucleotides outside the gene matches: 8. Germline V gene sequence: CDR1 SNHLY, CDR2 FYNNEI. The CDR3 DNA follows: TGTGCCAGCAGTGACCTAGCGGGGGCCTCCGGAGAGACCCAGTACTTC. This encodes CASSDLAGASGETQYF.

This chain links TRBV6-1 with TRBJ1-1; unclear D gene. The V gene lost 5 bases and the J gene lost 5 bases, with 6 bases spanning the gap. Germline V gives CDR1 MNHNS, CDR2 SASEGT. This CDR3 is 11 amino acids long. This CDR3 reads CASSYGTEAFF. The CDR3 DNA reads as TGTGCCAGCAGTTACGGTACTGAAGCTTTCTTT.